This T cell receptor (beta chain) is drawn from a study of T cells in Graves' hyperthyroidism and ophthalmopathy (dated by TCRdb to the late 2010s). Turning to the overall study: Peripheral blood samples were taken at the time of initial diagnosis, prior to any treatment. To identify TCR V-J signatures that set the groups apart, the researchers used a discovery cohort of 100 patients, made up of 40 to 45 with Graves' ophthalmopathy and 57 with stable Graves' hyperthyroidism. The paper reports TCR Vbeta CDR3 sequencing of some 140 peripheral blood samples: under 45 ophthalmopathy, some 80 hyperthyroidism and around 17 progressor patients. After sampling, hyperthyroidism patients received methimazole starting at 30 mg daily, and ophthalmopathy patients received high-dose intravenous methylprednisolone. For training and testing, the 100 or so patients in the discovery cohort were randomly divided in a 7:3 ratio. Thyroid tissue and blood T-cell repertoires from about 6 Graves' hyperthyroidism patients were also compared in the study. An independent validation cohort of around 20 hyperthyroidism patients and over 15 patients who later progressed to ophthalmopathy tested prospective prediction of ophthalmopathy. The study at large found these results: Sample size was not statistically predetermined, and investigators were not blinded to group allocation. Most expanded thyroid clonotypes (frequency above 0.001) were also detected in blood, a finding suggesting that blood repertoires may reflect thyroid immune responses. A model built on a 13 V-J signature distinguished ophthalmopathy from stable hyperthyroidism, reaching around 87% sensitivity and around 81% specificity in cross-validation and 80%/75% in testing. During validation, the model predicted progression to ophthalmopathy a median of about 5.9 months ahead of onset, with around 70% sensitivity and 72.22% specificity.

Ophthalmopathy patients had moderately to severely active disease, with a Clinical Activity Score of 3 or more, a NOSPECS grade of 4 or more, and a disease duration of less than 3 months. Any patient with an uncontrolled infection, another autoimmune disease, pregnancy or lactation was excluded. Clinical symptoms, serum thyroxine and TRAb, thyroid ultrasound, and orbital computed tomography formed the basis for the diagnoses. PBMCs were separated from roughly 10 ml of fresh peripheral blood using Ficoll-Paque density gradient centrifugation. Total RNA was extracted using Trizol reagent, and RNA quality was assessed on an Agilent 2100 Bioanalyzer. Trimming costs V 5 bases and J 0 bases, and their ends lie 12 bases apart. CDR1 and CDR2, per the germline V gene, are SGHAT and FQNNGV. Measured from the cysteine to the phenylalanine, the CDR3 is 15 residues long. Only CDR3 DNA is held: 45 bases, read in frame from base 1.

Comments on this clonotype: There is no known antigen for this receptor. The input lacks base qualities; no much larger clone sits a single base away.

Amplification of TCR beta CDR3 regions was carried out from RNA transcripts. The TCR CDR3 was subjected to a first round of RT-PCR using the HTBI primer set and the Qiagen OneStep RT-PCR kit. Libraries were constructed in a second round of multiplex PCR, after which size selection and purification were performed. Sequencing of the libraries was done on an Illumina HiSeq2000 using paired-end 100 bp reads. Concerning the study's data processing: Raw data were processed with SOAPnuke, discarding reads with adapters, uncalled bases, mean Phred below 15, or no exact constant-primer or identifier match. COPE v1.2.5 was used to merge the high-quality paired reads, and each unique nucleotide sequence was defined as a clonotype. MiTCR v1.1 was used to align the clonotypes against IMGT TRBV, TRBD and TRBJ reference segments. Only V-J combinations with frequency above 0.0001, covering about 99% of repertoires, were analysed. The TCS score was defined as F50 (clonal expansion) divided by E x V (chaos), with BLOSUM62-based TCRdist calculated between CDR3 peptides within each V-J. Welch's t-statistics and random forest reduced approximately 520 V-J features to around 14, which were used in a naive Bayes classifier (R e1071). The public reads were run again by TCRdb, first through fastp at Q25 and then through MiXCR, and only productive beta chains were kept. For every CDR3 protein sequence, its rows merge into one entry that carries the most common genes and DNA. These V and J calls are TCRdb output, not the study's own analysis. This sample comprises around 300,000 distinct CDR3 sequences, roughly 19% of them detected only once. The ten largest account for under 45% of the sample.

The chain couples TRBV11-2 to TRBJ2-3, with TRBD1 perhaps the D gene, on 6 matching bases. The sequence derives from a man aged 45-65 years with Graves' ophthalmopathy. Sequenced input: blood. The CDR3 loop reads CASSGGPTSTDTQYF. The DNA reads TGTGCCAGCAGCGGGGGCCCTACTAGCACAGATACGCAGTATTTT.